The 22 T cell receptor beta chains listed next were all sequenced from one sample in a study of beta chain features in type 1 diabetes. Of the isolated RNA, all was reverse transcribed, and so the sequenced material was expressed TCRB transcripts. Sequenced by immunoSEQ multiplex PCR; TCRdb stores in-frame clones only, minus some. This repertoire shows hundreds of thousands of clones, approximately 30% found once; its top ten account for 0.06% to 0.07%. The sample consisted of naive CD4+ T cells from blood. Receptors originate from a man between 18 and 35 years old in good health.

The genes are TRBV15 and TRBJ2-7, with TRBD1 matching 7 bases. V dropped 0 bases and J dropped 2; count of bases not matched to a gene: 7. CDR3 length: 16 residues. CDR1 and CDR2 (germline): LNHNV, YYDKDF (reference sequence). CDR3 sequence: CATSRDKGASTYEQYF. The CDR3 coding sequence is TGTGCCACCAGCAGAGATAAGGGGGCCTCCACCTACGAGCAGTACTTC.

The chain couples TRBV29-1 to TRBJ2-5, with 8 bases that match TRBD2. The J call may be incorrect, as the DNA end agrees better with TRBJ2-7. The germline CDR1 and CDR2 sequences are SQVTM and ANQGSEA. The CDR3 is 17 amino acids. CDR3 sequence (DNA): TGCAGCGTTGTAAGGGTAGCGGGAACCCTCTCCCACTACGAGCAGTACTTC. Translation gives CSVVRVAGTLSHYEQYF.

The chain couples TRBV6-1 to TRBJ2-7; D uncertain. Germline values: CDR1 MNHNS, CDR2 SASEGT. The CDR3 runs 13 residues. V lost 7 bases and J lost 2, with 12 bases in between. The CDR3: CASTPFRTYEQYF. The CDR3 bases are TGTGCCAGCACTCCATTCCGGACCTACGAGCAGTACTTC.

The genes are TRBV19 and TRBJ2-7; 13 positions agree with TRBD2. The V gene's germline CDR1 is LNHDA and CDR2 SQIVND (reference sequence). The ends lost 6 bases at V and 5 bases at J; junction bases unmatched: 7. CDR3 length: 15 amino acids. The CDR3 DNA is TGTGCCAGTAGCGCACGTGGACTAGCGGGAGACGAGCAGTACTTC. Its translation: CASSARGLAGDEQYF.

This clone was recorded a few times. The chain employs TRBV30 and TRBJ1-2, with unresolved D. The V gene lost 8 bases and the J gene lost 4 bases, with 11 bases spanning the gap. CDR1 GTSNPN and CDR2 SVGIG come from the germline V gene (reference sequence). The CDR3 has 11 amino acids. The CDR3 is CALSLSYGYTF. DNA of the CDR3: TGTGCCCTCTCCCTCAGCTATGGCTACACCTTC.

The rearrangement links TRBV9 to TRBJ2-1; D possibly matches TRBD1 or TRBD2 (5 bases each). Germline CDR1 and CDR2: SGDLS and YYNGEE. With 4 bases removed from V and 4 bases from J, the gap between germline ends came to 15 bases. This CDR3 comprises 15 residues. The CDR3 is CASSRGLPRYNEQFF. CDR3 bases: TGTGCCAGCAGCCGGGGCCTACCTCGGTACAATGAGCAGTTCTTC.

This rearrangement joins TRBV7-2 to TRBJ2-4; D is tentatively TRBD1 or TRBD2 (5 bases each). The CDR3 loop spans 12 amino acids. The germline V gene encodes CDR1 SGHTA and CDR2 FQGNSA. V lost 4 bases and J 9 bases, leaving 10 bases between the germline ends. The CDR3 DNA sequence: TGTGCCAGCAGCTCTCGGGGCGGCATTCAGTACTTC. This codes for CASSSRGGIQYF. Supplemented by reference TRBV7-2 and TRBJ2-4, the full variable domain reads GAGVSQSPSNKVTEKGKDVELRCDPISGHTALYWYRQSLGQGLEFLIYFQGNSAPDKSGLPSDRFSAERTGGSVSTLTIQRTQQEDSAVYLCASSSRGGIQYFGAGTRLSVL.

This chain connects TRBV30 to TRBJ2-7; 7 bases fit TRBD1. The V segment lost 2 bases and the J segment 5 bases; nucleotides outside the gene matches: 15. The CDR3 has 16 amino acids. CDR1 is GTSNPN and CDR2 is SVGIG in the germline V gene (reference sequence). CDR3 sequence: CAWSSILGTVKNEQYF. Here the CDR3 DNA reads TGTGCCTGGAGTTCCATCTTGGGGACAGTAAAAAACGAGCAGTACTTC. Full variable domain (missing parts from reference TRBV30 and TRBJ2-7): SQTIHQWPATLVQPVGSPLSLECTVEGTSNPNLYWYRQAAGRGLQLLFYSVGIGQISSEVPQNLSASRPQDRQFILSSKKLLLSDSGFYLCAWSSILGTVKNEQYFGPGTRLTVT.

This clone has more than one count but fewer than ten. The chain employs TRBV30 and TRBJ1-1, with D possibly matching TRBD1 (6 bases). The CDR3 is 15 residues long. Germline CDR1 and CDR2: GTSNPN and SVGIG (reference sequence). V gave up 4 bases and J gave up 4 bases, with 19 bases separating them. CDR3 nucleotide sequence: TGTGCCTGGAAGGGGCAGGGGTATAGTGGCACTGAAGCTTTCTTT. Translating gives CAWKGQGYSGTEAFF.

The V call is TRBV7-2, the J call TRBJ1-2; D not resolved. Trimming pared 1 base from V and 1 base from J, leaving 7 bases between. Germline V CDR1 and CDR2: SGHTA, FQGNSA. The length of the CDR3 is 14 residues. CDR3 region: CASSLVADNYGYTF. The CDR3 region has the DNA TGTGCCAGCAGCTTAGTGGCAGATAACTATGGCTACACCTTC.

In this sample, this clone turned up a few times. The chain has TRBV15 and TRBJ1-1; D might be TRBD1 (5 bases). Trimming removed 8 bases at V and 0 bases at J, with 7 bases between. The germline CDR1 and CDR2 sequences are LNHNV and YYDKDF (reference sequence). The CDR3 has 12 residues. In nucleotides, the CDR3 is TGTGCCACCGGACAAATGAACACTGAAGCTTTCTTT. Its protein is CATGQMNTEAFF.

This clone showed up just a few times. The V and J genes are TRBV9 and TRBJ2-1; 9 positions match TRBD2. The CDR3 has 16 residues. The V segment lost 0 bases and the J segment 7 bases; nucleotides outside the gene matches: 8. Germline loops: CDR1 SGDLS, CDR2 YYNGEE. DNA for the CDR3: TGTGCCAGCAGCGTAGCTGGGCGGGAGGGCCTTAATGAGCAGTTCTTC. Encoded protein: CASSVAGREGLNEQFF. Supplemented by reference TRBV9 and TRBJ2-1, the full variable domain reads DSGVTQTPKHLITATGQRVTLRCSPRSGDLSVYWYQQSLDQGLQFLIQYYNGEERAKGNILERFSAQQFPDLHSELNLSSLELGDSALYFCASSVAGREGLNEQFFGPGTRLTVL.

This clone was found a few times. This CDR3 reads CASSHSDRGLSYEQYF. The CDR3 DNA is TGCGCCAGCAGTCATTCGGACAGGGGGCTCTCCTACGAGCAGTACTTC. The V gene is TRBV23-1, the J gene TRBJ2-7; 11 bases map to TRBD1. TRBV23-1 has ORF status, its function being uncertain. The CDR3 has 16 amino acids. Trimming took 3 bases from V and 0 from J; bases not matched to a gene: 4.

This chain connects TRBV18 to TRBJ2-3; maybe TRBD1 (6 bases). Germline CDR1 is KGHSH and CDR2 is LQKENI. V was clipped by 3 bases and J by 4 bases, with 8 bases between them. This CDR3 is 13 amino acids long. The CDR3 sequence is CASSPWGPDTQYF. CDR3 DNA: TGTGCCAGCTCACCTTGGGGGCCAGATACGCAGTATTTT.

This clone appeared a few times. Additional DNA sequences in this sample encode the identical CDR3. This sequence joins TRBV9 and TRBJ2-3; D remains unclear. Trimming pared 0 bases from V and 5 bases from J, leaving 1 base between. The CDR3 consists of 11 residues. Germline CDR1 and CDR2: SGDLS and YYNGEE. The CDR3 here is CASSVVDTQYF. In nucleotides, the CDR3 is TGTGCCAGCAGCGTAGTAGATACGCAGTATTTT. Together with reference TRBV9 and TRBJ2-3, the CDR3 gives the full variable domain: DSGVTQTPKHLITATGQRVTLRCSPRSGDLSVYWYQQSLDQGLQFLIQYYNGEERAKGNILERFSAQQFPDLHSELNLSSLELGDSALYFCASSVVDTQYFGPGTRLTVL.

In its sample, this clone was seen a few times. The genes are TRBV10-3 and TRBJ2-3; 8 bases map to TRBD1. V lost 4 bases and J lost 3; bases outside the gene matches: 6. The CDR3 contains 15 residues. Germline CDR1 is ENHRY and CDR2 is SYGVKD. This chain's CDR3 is CAISAETGATDTQYF. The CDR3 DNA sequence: TGTGCCATCAGTGCAGAGACAGGGGCGACAGATACGCAGTATTTT.

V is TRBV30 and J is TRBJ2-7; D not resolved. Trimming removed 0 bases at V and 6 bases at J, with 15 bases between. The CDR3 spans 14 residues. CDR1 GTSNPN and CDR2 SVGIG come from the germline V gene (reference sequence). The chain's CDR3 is CAWSVRRVVIEQYF. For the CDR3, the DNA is TGTGCCTGGAGTGTACGAAGGGTCGTCATCGAGCAGTACTTC.

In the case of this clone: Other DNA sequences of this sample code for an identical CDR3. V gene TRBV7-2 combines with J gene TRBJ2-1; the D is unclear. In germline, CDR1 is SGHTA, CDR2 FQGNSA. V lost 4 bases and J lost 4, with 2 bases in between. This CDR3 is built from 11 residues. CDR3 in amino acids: CASSYYNEQFF. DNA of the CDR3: TGTGCCAGCAGCTATTACAATGAGCAGTTCTTC.

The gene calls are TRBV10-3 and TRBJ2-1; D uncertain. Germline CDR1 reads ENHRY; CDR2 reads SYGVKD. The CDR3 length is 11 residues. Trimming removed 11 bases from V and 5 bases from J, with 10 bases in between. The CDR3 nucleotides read TGTGCCTCACGACGGGACAATGAGCAGTTCTTC. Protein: CASRRDNEQFF.

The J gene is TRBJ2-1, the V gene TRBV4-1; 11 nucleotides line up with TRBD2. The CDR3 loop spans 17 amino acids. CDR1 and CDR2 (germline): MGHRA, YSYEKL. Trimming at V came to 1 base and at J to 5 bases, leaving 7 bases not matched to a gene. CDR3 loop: CASSQVTSGNVHNEQFF. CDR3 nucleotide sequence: TGCGCCAGCAGCCAAGTGACTAGCGGGAATGTACACAATGAGCAGTTCTTC.

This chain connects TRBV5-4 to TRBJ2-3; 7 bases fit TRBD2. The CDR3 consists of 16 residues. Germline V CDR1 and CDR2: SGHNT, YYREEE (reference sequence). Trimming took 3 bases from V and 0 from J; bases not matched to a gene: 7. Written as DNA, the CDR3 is TGTGCCAGCAGCTCCGACCTGCGGGGGAGCACAGATACGCAGTATTTT. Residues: CASSSDLRGSTDTQYF.

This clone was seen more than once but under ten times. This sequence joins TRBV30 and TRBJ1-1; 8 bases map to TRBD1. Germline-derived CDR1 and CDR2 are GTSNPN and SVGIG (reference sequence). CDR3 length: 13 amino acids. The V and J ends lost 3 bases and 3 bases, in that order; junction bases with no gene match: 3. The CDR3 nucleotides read TGTGCCTGGAGGGGACAGGCATACACTGAAGCTTTCTTT. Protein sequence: CAWRGQAYTEAFF.